This TCR beta chain comes out of a study of cytomegalovirus exposure and HLA in healthy donors. Each donor was nominally healthy when sampled (though unrecorded immune exposures were likely). Details on this clone: What it recognizes is unknown.

The ends were cut back, 6 bases at V and 8 bases at J, with 10 bases in the middle. The CDR3 covers 11 residues. Germline CDR1 and CDR2: MNHEY and SVGAGI. Vbeta (60) and Jbeta (13) primers were used in the PCR. The assay was immunoSEQ multiplex PCR, and TCRdb's table has in-frame clones only and misses some. The sample has 150,000 to 200,000 clones, under 85% seen once. Study-wide findings and caveats: An assumption of roughly uniform sequencing depth across donors underlay the presence/absence analyses. Productive rates of about 87% or about 30% were seen for most TCR beta V segments in an earlier analysis.

The source of this sequence is a male donor in good health and CMV-seronegative. What was sequenced was PBMCs. The V call is TRBV6-5, the J call TRBJ1-2; maybe TRBD1 (6 bases). DNA for the CDR3: TGTGCCAGCAGCCCAGGGGCCGGCTACACCTTC. This sequence encodes CASSPGAGYTF.